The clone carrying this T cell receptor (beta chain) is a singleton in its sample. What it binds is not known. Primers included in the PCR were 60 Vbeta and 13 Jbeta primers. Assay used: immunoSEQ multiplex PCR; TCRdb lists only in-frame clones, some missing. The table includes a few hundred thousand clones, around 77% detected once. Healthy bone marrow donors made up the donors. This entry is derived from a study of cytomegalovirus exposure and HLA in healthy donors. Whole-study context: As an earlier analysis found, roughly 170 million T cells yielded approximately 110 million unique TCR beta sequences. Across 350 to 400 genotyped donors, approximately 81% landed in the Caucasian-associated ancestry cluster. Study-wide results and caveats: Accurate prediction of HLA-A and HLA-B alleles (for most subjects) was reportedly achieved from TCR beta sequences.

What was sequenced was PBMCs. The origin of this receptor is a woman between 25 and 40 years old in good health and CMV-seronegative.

As DNA, the CDR3 is TGTGCCAGCAGTCCGGACAGGGCTATGTACGAGCAGTACTTC. Protein product: CASSPDRAMYEQYF. The J gene is TRBJ2-7, the V gene TRBV27; the match to TRBD1 covers 8 bases. Germline trimming cut 5 bases from V and 4 bases from J; bases unmatched to any gene: 7. This CDR3 is built from 14 residues. Germline lookup yields CDR1 MNHEY and CDR2 SMNVEV (reference sequence).